This TCR beta chain was found in a study of T cells in Graves' hyperthyroidism and ophthalmopathy. CDR1 and CDR2 (germline): SEHNR, FQNEAQ (reference sequence). Losses at the gene ends were 5 bases for V and 6 bases for J; bases not matched to a gene: 4. There are 13 residues in the CDR3. Study results and caveats: Among clonotypes expanded in thyroid above 0.001, most were also found in blood.

The table lists this clonotype with many counts. Its cognate antigen is unknown. Amplified TCR beta CDR3 regions came from RNA transcripts. The HTBI primer set served for first-round RT-PCR of the TCR CDR3. In TCRdb, the multiplex PCR reads were re-called with MiXCR into one record per CDR3 protein. The repertoire holds around 700,000 distinct CDR3 sequences, with under 45% as singletons. This rearrangement joins TRBV7-9 to TRBJ1-2; 9 bases agree with TRBD1. Sequenced: blood. This receptor was identified in a middle-aged woman with Graves' hyperthyroidism. CDR3 residues: CASSLGTGNGYTF. CDR3 sequence (DNA): TGTGCCAGCAGCCTTGGGACAGGGAATGGCTACACCTTC.